One and the same sample provided the 13 T cell receptor beta chains below, sequenced in a study of human T cells and chemical hapten exposure. The time point: patch test 3, about 24 weeks after DPC sensitization. The treatment here: therapeutic diphenylcyclopropenone sensitization with weekly scalp DPC. In TCRdb, the RACE reads were re-called with MiXCR into one record per CDR3 protein. The sample lists about 120,000 distinct CDR3 sequences; about 11% were seen once. The sample consisted of whole blood, taken in connection with sensitization to the hapten diphenylcyclopropenone (DPC). The receptor set was obtained from a woman aged 50 to 60 with alopecia areata. Some clones in this sample may be carry-over from other donors' samples.

The genes are TRBV11-2 and TRBJ1-1, with D uncertain. V lost 1 base and J lost 6, with 9 bases in between. This CDR3 contains 13 residues. Per the germline V gene, CDR1 is SGHAT and CDR2 is FQNNGV. DNA for the CDR3: TGTGCCAGCAGCTTAGTAGTGGCAGCTGAAGCTTTCTTT. It specifies CASSLVVAAEAFF.

This clonotype has just a few counts. The V and J genes are TRBV20-1 and TRBJ2-5; D not certain. Trimming removed 0 bases from V and 2 bases from J, with 7 bases in between. The germline CDR1 and CDR2 sequences are DFQATT and SNEGSKA (reference sequence). The CDR3 has 13 amino acids. The CDR3, as DNA: TGCAGTGCTAGAGATTACGGGCAAGAGACCCAGTACTTC. Protein: CSARDYGQETQYF.

This clonotype was counted a few times. The chain links TRBV5-1 to TRBJ2-3; D is uncertain. CDR1 SGHRS and CDR2 YFSETQ come from the germline V gene. Deletions cut 3 bases from V and 3 bases from J, with 8 bases between. The CDR3 is made up of 13 amino acids. The CDR3 DNA reads as TGCGCCAGCAGCTCCCTTGGGACAGATACGCAGTATTTT. Encoded protein: CASSSLGTDTQYF.

V is TRBV4-1 and J is TRBJ2-7; possibly TRBD1 for D (5 bases). V lost 3 bases and J lost 4, with 10 bases in between. This CDR3 contains 13 residues. Looked up from germline, CDR1 is MGHRA and CDR2 is YSYEKL. As DNA, the CDR3 is TGCGCCAGCAGCCAGATCCAGGGATACGAGCAGTACTTC. Its protein product is CASSQIQGYEQYF.

This clonotype has only a few counts. This CDR3 reads CASNPRMNTEAFF. CDR3 nucleotide sequence: TGTGCCTCGAATCCTCGTATGAACACTGAAGCTTTCTTT. The V call is TRBV30, the J call TRBJ1-1; D unresolved. The CDR3 has 13 residues. Germline values: CDR1 GTSNPN, CDR2 SVGIG (reference sequence). V gave up 7 bases and J gave up 0 bases, with 12 bases separating them. The entire variable domain, with the rest obtained from reference TRBV30 and TRBJ1-1, is as follows: SQTIHQWPATLVQPVGSPLSLECTVEGTSNPNLYWYRQAAGRGLQLLFYSVGIGQISSEVPQNLSASRPQDRQFILSSKKLLLSDSGFYLCASNPRMNTEAFFGQGTRLTVV.

This clonotype was observed a few times. The chain combines TRBV29-1 with TRBJ1-2, with D possibly matching TRBD1 (6 bases). V gave up 5 bases and J gave up 4 bases, with 17 bases separating them. The germline CDR1 and CDR2 sequences are SQVTM and ANQGSEA. CDR3 length: 14 amino acids. The CDR3 sequence: CSVSPQGRTYGYTF. The DNA of the CDR3 is TGCAGCGTTTCCCCCCAGGGGCGAACCTATGGCTACACCTTC.

This chain joins TRBV7-2 and TRBJ2-1, with a weak D call TRBD2 (7 bases). Germline V lookup: CDR1 SGHTA, CDR2 FQGNSA. This CDR3 has 13 residues. The germline V and J ends were trimmed by 8 bases and 8 bases, with 16 bases remaining between them. Here the CDR3 DNA reads TGTGCCAGCTCCAGACAGGCGGGGGATGAGCAGTTCTTC. The encoded protein is CASSRQAGDEQFF.

V and J are TRBV28 and TRBJ2-7, with D unresolved. The CDR3 runs to 13 residues. Per germline, CDR1 MDHEN and CDR2 SYDVKM. The V gene lost 4 bases and the J gene lost 4 bases, with 11 bases spanning the gap. The CDR3: CASSSPVPYEQYF. The CDR3 DNA sequence: TGTGCCAGCAGTTCTCCGGTCCCATACGAGCAGTACTTC.

This clonotype was observed a few times. The chain carries TRBV3-1 and TRBJ2-7; tentatively, D is TRBD2 (6 bases). Per germline, CDR1 LGHDT and CDR2 YNNKEL (reference sequence). V was cut by 4 bases and J by 5 bases, with 12 bases left in between. The CDR3 is 13 amino acids. The CDR3, as DNA: TGTGCCAGCAGCCCTCCTTTAGCGGACGAGCAGTACTTC. Translating it yields CASSPPLADEQYF.

This clonotype was counted between two and nine times. This rearrangement joins TRBV13 to TRBJ2-7, with D possibly TRBD2 on 5 matching bases. The CDR3 contains 15 residues. Germline loops: CDR1 PRHDT, CDR2 FYEKMQ (reference sequence). V was cut by 3 bases and J by 1 base, with 13 bases left in between. The CDR3 sequence is CASSFSGRESYEQYF. As DNA, the CDR3 is TGTGCCAGCAGCTTCTCTGGTCGGGAATCCTACGAGCAGTACTTC.

The CDR3 is CASSRLTGNQETQYF. The CDR3 DNA reads TGTGCCAGCAGCCGACTGACTGGCAACCAAGAGACCCAGTACTTC. The genes are TRBV28 and TRBJ2-5; the D is unclear. The CDR3 length is 15 residues. The V end lost 6 bases, the J end lost 0 bases, and 14 bases lay between the germline ends. Germline assignment: CDR1 MDHEN and CDR2 SYDVKM.

The rearrangement joins TRBV12-3 or TRBV12-4 to TRBJ2-1; 7 nucleotides align to TRBD2. V dropped 4 bases and J dropped 3; count of bases not matched to a gene: 6. The CDR3 sequence is 15 residues long. The CDR3 protein is CASSSNLAVYNEQFF. The CDR3 DNA sequence: TGTGCCAGCAGTTCCAATCTAGCGGTCTACAATGAGCAGTTCTTC.

This clonotype was counted a few times. As DNA, the CDR3 is TGCAGCGGTATCCCAGGGGACACTGAAGCTTTCTTT. Its protein is CSGIPGDTEAFF. The rearrangement joins TRBV29-1 to TRBJ1-1, with D perhaps TRBD1 (6 bases). V shed 7 bases and J shed 3 bases, with 12 bases lying between them. This CDR3 contains 12 residues. CDR1 and CDR2 from the germline V gene are SQVTM and ANQGSEA.